The clone carrying this T cell receptor beta chain turned up a few times. From the reads, TCRdb called clonotypes with MiXCR, one entry per CDR3 protein. The sample lists more than 200,000 distinct CDR3 sequences, approximately 10% seen once, with approximately 15% in the top ten. Germline CDR1 is SGHRS and CDR2 is YFSETQ. This CDR3 region has 14 residues. V shed 5 bases, J shed 5 bases, and the junction held 7 bases outside the gene matches. The data belong to a study of T cell repertoires in cytomegalovirus infection. Sequencing used PBMCs. The rearrangement links TRBV5-1 to TRBJ2-3; 8 bases are shared with TRBD2. The TCR comes from a human donor in good health (CMV status not recorded). Some clones in this sample may be carry-over from other donors' samples. CDR3 sequence reads: CASRELAGIDTQYF. The CDR3 DNA follows: TGCGCCAGCAGGGAATTAGCGGGGATAGATACGCAGTATTTT.